This section outlines one T cell receptor beta chain sequence together with its context. Its antigen is still unknown. The entry originates in a study of early T cells in non-severe SARS-CoV-2 infection. About the study: Chains stayed unpaired after sequencing of bulk RNA from unsorted whole blood. Study-level findings and limits: Matches to VDJdb favored anti-spike CD8 responses and missed private and CD4 specificities.

The TCR library protocol attached unique molecular identifiers to the individual cDNA molecules. TCRdb called the 5' RACE reads again in MiXCR, with one record for every CDR3 protein. The sample lists about 62,000 distinct CDR3 sequences; about 9.9% were seen once. This CDR3 is 17 amino acids long. V dropped 4 bases and J dropped 3; count of bases not matched to a gene: 8. Germline lookup yields CDR1 KGHDR and CDR2 SFDVKD. The receptor was isolated from an adult who was a healthcare worker with PCR-confirmed SARS-CoV-2 infection or an uninfected control (not recorded which). The chain joins TRBV24-1 to TRBJ2-3, with 11 bases aligning to TRBD2. What was sequenced was whole blood. CDR3 region: CATSERTSGRTTDTQYF. The CDR3 bases are TGTGCCACCAGTGAGCGAACTAGCGGGAGAACAACAGATACGCAGTATTTT.